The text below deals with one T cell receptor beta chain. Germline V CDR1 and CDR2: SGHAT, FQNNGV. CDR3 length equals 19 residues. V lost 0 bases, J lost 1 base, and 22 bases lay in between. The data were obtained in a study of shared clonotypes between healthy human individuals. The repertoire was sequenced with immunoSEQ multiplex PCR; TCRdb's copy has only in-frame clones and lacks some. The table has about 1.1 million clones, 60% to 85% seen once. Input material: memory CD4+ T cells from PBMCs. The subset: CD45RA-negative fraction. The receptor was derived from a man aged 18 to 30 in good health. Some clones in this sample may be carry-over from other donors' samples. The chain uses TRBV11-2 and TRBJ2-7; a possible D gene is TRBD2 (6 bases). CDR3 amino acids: CASSLDPAASALPSYEQYF. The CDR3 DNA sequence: TGTGCCAGCAGCTTAGACCCCGCGGCTAGCGCCCTACCTTCCTACGAGCAGTACTTC. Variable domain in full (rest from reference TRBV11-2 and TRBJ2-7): EAGVAQSPRYKIIEKRQSVAFWCNPISGHATLYWYQQILGQGPKLLIQFQNNGVVDDSQLPKDRFSAERLKGVDSTLKIQPAKLEDSAVYLCASSLDPAASALPSYEQYFGPGTRLTVT.